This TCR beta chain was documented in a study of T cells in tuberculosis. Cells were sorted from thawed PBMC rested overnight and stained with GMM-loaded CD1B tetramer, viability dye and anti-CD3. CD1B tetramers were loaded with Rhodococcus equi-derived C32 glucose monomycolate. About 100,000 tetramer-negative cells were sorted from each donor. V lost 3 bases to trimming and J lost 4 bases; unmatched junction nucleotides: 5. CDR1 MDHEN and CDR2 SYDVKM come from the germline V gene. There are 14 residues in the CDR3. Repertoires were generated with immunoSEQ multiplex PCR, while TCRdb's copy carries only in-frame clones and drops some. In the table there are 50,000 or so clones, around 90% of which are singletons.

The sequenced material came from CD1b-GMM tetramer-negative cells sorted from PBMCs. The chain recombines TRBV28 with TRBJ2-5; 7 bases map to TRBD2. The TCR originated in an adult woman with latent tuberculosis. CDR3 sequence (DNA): TGTGCCAGCAGTTTCGGACTAGAGGGAGAGACCCAGTACTTC. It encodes CASSFGLEGETQYF.